The entry that follows covers one TCR beta chain sequence. The data belong to a study of blood T cell repertoires in COVID-19. About the study: The samples span acute and convalescent COVID-19 from the United States, Italy and Spain.

This CDR3 has 13 residues. The germline V gene encodes CDR1 KGHSH and CDR2 LQKENI. The V segment lost 3 bases and the J segment 8 bases; nucleotides outside the gene matches: 6. Authors' methods: Reference gene primers were amplified, and this amplification served to estimate nucleated cell counts. Generated by immunoSEQ multiplex PCR, the TCRdb table keeps only in-frame clones and is missing some. V and J calls plus clone size are reproduced from that table; the DNA served to infer D and trimming. Of over 85,000 clones in the sample, around four fifths were seen once. The sample comprised peripheral blood. This TCR was sampled from a man over 45 with acute or convalescent COVID-19. The chain joins TRBV18 to TRBJ1-2, with TRBD1 identical over 7 bases. The CDR3 DNA is TGTGCCAGCTCACCCCGGGACAGTGTGGGCTACACCTTC. Protein sequence: CASSPRDSVGYTF.